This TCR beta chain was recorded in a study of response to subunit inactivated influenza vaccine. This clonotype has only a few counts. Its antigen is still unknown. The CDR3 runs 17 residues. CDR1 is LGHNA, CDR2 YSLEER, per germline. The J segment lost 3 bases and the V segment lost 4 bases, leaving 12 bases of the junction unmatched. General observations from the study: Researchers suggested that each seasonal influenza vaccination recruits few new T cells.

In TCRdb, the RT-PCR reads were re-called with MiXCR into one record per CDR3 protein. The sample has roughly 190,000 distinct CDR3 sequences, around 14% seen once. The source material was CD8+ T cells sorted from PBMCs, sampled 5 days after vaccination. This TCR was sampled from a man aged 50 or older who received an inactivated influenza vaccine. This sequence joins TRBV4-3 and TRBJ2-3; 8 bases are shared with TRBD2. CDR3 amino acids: CASSRSIAGLGTDTQYF. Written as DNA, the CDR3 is TGCGCCAGCAGCCGATCAATAGCGGGGCTGGGGACAGATACGCAGTATTTT.